The next 6 T cell receptor beta chains were all read from a single sample in a study of technical replicates of blood from several donors. TCRdb's copy holds only in-frame clones and misses some; the assay was immunoSEQ multiplex PCR. This sample carries more than 15,000 clones, under 90% of them seen once, and the ten largest clones take roughly a tenth. Sequenced material: PBMCs. The receptors shown here come from a human donor in good health. Some clones in this sample may be carry-over from other donors' samples.

This clone has just a few counts. The chain's CDR3 is CASGLVSFGSNTEAFF. DNA for the CDR3: TGTGCTAGTGGTTTGGTAAGCTTCGGGAGCAACACTGAAGCTTTCTTT. The V and J genes are TRBV12-5 and TRBJ1-1; no clear D gene. The CDR3 has 16 amino acids. V lost 0 bases and J lost 2, with 13 bases in between. Germline CDR1 reads LGHNT; CDR2 reads FRNRAP.

This clone has only one observation. The V gene is TRBV7-3, the J gene TRBJ2-5; 9 nucleotides line up with TRBD1. This CDR3 has 14 residues. Germline V gives CDR1 SGHTA, CDR2 FQGTGA. V lost 7 bases and J lost 3; bases outside the gene matches: 6. The CDR3 DNA sequence: TGTGCCAGCACCCGGGGACAGGGCAAAGAGACCCAGTACTTC. Translation: CASTRGQGKETQYF.

This clone was seen only once. The genes are TRBV10-1 and TRBJ2-2, with TRBD1 identical over 10 bases. Germline V CDR1 and CDR2: WNHNN, SYGVQD (reference sequence). This CDR3 is built from 15 residues. V shed 4 bases, J shed 6 bases, and the junction held 5 bases outside the gene matches. CDR3 region: CASSGDRGNPGELFF. The CDR3 nucleotides are TGCGCCAGCAGTGGGGACAGGGGCAACCCCGGGGAGCTGTTTTTT.

The chain has TRBV14 and TRBJ1-2; the D is unclear. Germline V gene sequence: CDR1 SGHDN, CDR2 FVKESK. This CDR3 is built from 20 residues. V was trimmed by 4 bases and J by 6 bases, leaving 33 bases between them. The chain's CDR3 is CASSPKPWAGLYARRNGYTF. The CDR3 DNA follows: TGTGCCAGCAGCCCGAAACCGTGGGCGGGGTTGTATGCTCGTCGGAATGGCTACACCTTC.

This sequence joins TRBV7-2 and TRBJ1-2; 9 nucleotides align to TRBD1. CDR3 length: 18 amino acids. Trimming cost V 5 bases and J 8 bases; bases outside gene matches: 21. The V gene's germline CDR1 is SGHTA and CDR2 FQGNSA. The CDR3 nucleotides read TGTGCCAGCAGCCGAACTGTCCCGGGACAGGGACTGGGAGGCGGCTACACCTTC. Amino acids: CASSRTVPGQGLGGGYTF.

This clone was counted a few times. The chain recombines TRBV29-1 with TRBJ2-7; the D gene is possibly TRBD1 (6 bases). The CDR3 covers 12 residues. The ends were cut back, 6 bases at V and 2 bases at J, with 11 bases in the middle. Germline V gene data show CDR1 as SQVTM and CDR2 as ANQGSEA. CDR3 in amino acids: CSVGGQTYEQYF. DNA for the CDR3: TGCAGCGTAGGGGGACAAACCTACGAGCAGTACTTC.